The 3 T cell receptor beta chains below were found in one sample sequenced in a study of blood T cell repertoires in COVID-19. Generated by immunoSEQ multiplex PCR, the TCRdb table keeps only in-frame clones and is missing some. The data show about 250,000 clones, 88% seen once. The specimen sequenced was PBMCs or T cells enriched from blood (not recorded which). Receptor source: a woman between 50 and 59 years old who had recovered from COVID-19.

V usage is TRBV2 and J usage is TRBJ2-7, with 11 bases aligning to TRBD2. The germline gives CDR1 SNHLY, CDR2 FYNNEI. The CDR3 is made up of 14 amino acids. Losses at the gene ends were 6 bases for V and 4 bases for J; bases not matched to a gene: 5. CDR3 sequence: CASRVTSGTYEQYF. The CDR3 region has the DNA TGTGCCAGCAGGGTGACTAGCGGGACTTACGAGCAGTACTTC.

This chain links TRBV28 with TRBJ1-1; 10 bases map to TRBD1. J lost 3 bases, V lost 3 bases, and 4 bases had no gene match. Germline CDR1 MDHEN, CDR2 SYDVKM. There are 15 residues in the CDR3. The CDR3 loop reads CASSLGTGDYTEAFF. The CDR3 DNA is TGTGCCAGCAGTTTGGGGACAGGGGACTACACTGAAGCTTTCTTT. The complete variable domain, with remaining parts taken from reference TRBV28 and TRBJ1-1, reads DVKVTQSSRYLVKRTGEKVFLECVQDMDHENMFWYRQDPGLGLRLIYFSYDVKMKEKGDIPEGYSVSREKKERFSLILESASTNQTSMYLCASSLGTGDYTEAFFGQGTRLTVV.

The chain combines TRBV7-2 with TRBJ2-1; 9 bases align to TRBD1. V shed 5 bases, J shed 2 bases, and the junction held 4 bases outside the gene matches. The CDR3 consists of 15 residues. From germline, CDR1 is SGHTA and CDR2 FQGNSA. The CDR3 here is CASSEGQGAYNEQFF. Here the CDR3 DNA reads TGTGCCAGCAGCGAGGGACAGGGCGCCTACAATGAGCAGTTCTTC. Together with reference TRBV7-2 and TRBJ2-1, the CDR3 gives the full variable domain: GAGVSQSPSNKVTEKGKDVELRCDPISGHTALYWYRQSLGQGLEFLIYFQGNSAPDKSGLPSDRFSAERTGGSVSTLTIQRTQQEDSAVYLCASSEGQGAYNEQFFGPGTRLTVL.